Below, 30 T cell receptor beta chains from the same sample are listed, as sequenced in a study. MiXCR was run by TCRdb on the 5' RACE reads, yielding one entry per CDR3 protein. The sample carries tens of thousands of distinct CDR3 sequences, approximately 25% recorded once. Sequencing was done on a sample of tumor-infiltrating naive CD4+ T cells sorted from the breast tumor. The subset: naive CD4+ T cells, CD4+CD45RA+CD25-. These receptors all stem from a female donor with breast cancer.

This clonotype has only a few counts. The V gene is TRBV4-1, the J gene TRBJ2-7; 14 bases match TRBD2. CDR3 length equals 15 residues. Germline V gene sequence: CDR1 MGHRA, CDR2 YSYEKL. Trimming cost V 6 bases and J 5 bases; bases outside gene matches: 6. The CDR3 DNA follows: TGCGCCAGCAGAAGACTAGCGGGAGGGCTTAACGAGCAGTACTTC. Residues: CASRRLAGGLNEQYF.

This clonotype showed up just once. The J gene is TRBJ2-2, the V gene TRBV11-2; the match to TRBD1 covers 10 bases. The CDR3 sequence is 15 residues long. Germline CDR1 and CDR2: SGHAT and FQNNGV. V gave up 3 bases and J gave up 3 bases; unmatched junction bases: 1. The chain's CDR3 is CASSLGTGDTGELFF. The CDR3 DNA reads TGTGCCAGCAGCTTGGGGACAGGGGACACCGGGGAGCTGTTTTTT.

CDR3 sequence reads: CASSPSAGRDTQYF. CDR3 bases: TGTGCCAGCAGCCCGTCAGCGGGGAGGGATACGCAGTATTTT. The rearrangement links TRBV7-7 to TRBJ2-3, with 7 bases matching TRBD2. The CDR3 consists of 14 residues. J lost 6 bases, V lost 5 bases, and 8 bases had no gene match. The germline gives CDR1 SSHAT, CDR2 FNYEAQ (reference sequence).

This chain links TRBV7-9 with TRBJ2-1, with D unresolved. The CDR3 has 11 amino acids. V gave up 1 base and J gave up 12 bases, with 7 bases separating them. Germline assignment: CDR1 SEHNR and CDR2 FQNEAQ (reference sequence). The CDR3 nucleotides are TGTGCCAGCAGCTTAGTCTCCGGGCAGTTCTTC. It encodes CASSLVSGQFF. The variable domain in full, completed from reference TRBV7-9 and TRBJ2-1, reads DTGVSQNPRHKITKRGQNVTFRCDPISEHNRLYWYRQTLGQGPEFLTYFQNEAQLEKSRLLSDRFSAERPKGSFSTLEIQRTEQGDSAMYLCASSLVSGQFFGPGTRLTVL.

The V and J genes are TRBV10-2 and TRBJ2-3, with D possibly called TRBD1 or TRBD2 (6 bases each). Germline assignment: CDR1 WSHSY and CDR2 SAAADI. The V and J ends lost 3 bases and 2 bases respectively, with 18 bases between them. The CDR3 length is 17 residues. The CDR3 here is CASSDKGGSSPTDTQYF. CDR3 nucleotide sequence: TGCGCCAGCAGTGACAAGGGGGGTTCTAGTCCCACAGATACGCAGTATTTT.

This clonotype was seen a handful of times. The chain employs TRBV6-5 and TRBJ2-2; 9 nucleotides match TRBD2. This CDR3 comprises 15 residues. Germline assignment: CDR1 MNHEY and CDR2 SVGAGI. The trim removed 6 bases at V and 4 bases at J, leaving 6 bases unmatched. CDR3 in DNA: TGTGCCAGCAGGGACGGACTAGCGACCACCGGGGAGCTGTTTTTT. Amino acids: CASRDGLATTGELFF.

This clonotype has just a few counts. The chain employs TRBV20-1 and TRBJ1-1, with D uncertain. Germline loops: CDR1 DFQATT, CDR2 SNEGSKA (reference sequence). This CDR3 comprises 13 residues. Trimming took 5 bases from V and 4 from J, leaving 14 bases between them. The CDR3 nucleotides are TGCAGTGCTCCGCGGACGGAGGGCACTGAAGCTTTCTTT. Translation: CSAPRTEGTEAFF.

This clonotype was seen a few times. This chain joins TRBV29-1 and TRBJ1-2; the D gene is possibly TRBD1 (6 bases). Looked up from germline, CDR1 is SQVTM and CDR2 is ANQGSEA. Trimming removed 4 bases from V and 5 bases from J, with 14 bases in between. The CDR3 sequence is 13 residues long. The CDR3 is CSVGQDPGYGYTF. DNA for the CDR3: TGCAGCGTTGGACAGGACCCAGGGTATGGCTACACCTTC.

This clonotype was recorded a few times. The chain has TRBV20-1 and TRBJ2-1; 16 positions match TRBD2. V shed 4 bases, J shed 2 bases, and the junction held 2 bases outside the gene matches. The CDR3 spans 16 residues. Germline CDR1 and CDR2: DFQATT and SNEGSKA (reference sequence). In DNA, the CDR3 is TGCAGTGCTACAGGGACTAGCGGGAGGGCCTACAATGAGCAGTTCTTC. Its translation: CSATGTSGRAYNEQFF.

This clonotype showed up many times. This chain connects TRBV7-3 to TRBJ2-3; a possible D gene is TRBD2 (6 bases). The CDR3 is 13 amino acids. The germline gives CDR1 SGHTA, CDR2 FQGTGA. V lost 4 bases and J 10 bases, leaving 15 bases between the germline ends. Here the CDR3 reads CASSSGGAEAQYF. The CDR3 DNA is TGTGCCAGCAGCTCCGGAGGGGCGGAGGCGCAGTATTTT.

This rearrangement joins TRBV12-3 or TRBV12-4 to TRBJ1-3; D possibly corresponds to TRBD1 (6 bases). This CDR3 has 13 amino acids. The V end was cut by 6 bases, the J end by 2 bases, with 8 bases between. The CDR3 loop is CASRAGAGNTIYF. The CDR3 DNA sequence: TGTGCCAGCAGGGCAGGGGCTGGAAACACCATATATTTT.

This clonotype was recorded at least ten times. The CDR3 DNA sequence: TGTGCCAGCAGCTTGGACCCAGAGGGAGGCTACACCTTC. It encodes CASSLDPEGGYTF. The J gene is TRBJ1-2, the V gene TRBV5-4; D uncertain. Trimming took 0 bases from V and 8 from J, leaving 11 bases between them. There are 13 residues in the CDR3. Looked up from germline, CDR1 is SGHNT and CDR2 is YYREEE (reference sequence).

This clonotype came up a few times. The J gene is TRBJ1-5, the V gene TRBV20-1; 8 positions agree with TRBD1. Trimming removed 3 bases from V and 6 bases from J; junction bases left unmatched: 10. The germline CDR1 and CDR2 sequences are DFQATT and SNEGSKA (reference sequence). This CDR3 is 15 amino acids long. The CDR3 loop reads CSASTLQGVGQPQHF. CDR3 sequence (DNA): TGCAGTGCTAGTACTTTACAGGGGGTAGGTCAGCCCCAGCATTTT.

This clonotype was seen many times. The chain has TRBV6-5 and TRBJ2-2; TRBD1 matches at 7 bases. V was pared by 2 bases and J by 5 bases, with 5 bases of the junction left unmatched. The CDR3 contains 15 residues. From germline, CDR1 is MNHEY and CDR2 SVGAGI. The CDR3 coding sequence is TGTGCCAGCAGTTACAAGGGGGCGGGTACCGGGGAGCTGTTTTTT. It is translated as CASSYKGAGTGELFF.

This clonotype has only one observation. One end of the junction is discordant with germline, which a read error may explain. This rearrangement joins TRBV27 to TRBJ1-1; D remains unclear. Germline V gene sequence: CDR1 MNHEY, CDR2 SMNVEV (reference sequence). The CDR3 contains 17 residues. CDR3 region: CASSSKGWYGMNTEAFF. For the CDR3, the DNA is TGTGCCAGCAGTTCAAAGGGTTGGTATGGGATGAACACTGAAGCCTTCTTT.

V and J are TRBV9 and TRBJ1-2, with 8 bases that match TRBD1. The V gene end was trimmed by 2 bases and the J gene end by 4 bases; junction bases not matched to a gene: 4. The CDR3 covers 14 residues. Germline V gene lookup returns CDR1 SGDLS and CDR2 YYNGEE. This CDR3 reads CASSVDRAGYGYTF. CDR3 DNA sequence: TGTGCCAGCAGCGTGGACAGGGCGGGCTATGGCTACACCTTC.

The chain is built from TRBV28 and TRBJ2-5; D may correspond to TRBD1 or TRBD2 (6 bases each). CDR3 size: 16 residues. V shed 6 bases and J shed 3 bases, with 20 bases lying between them. CDR1 and CDR2 from the germline V gene are MDHEN and SYDVKM. The CDR3: CASSYKIGGLEETQYF. DNA for the CDR3: TGTGCCAGCAGCTACAAAATAGGGGGACTCGAAGAGACCCAGTACTTC. Together with reference TRBV28 and TRBJ2-5, the CDR3 gives the full variable domain: DVKVTQSSRYLVKRTGEKVFLECVQDMDHENMFWYRQDPGLGLRLIYFSYDVKMKEKGDIPEGYSVSREKKERFSLILESASTNQTSMYLCASSYKIGGLEETQYFGPGTRLLVL.

Comments on this clonotype: Since the CDR3 does not end with the conserved phenylalanine or tryptophan, this likely comes from a read error. The chain employs TRBV12-3 or TRBV12-4 and TRBJ2-2; 8 nucleotides agree with TRBD1. The trim removed 3 bases at V and 4 bases at J, leaving 7 bases unmatched. The CDR3 has 16 amino acids. The CDR3: CASSFSGRGPTGELFL. The CDR3 DNA is TGTGCCAGCAGTTTTTCGGGCAGGGGGCCCACCGGGGAGCTGTTTCTT.

This clonotype was seen repeatedly, ten times or more. The V call is TRBV5-1, the J call TRBJ1-2, with D uncertain. Germline V gene lookup returns CDR1 SGHRS and CDR2 YFSETQ. V lost 5 bases and J 8 bases, leaving 13 bases between the germline ends. CDR3 length: 12 residues. The CDR3 is CASSKDRQGYTF. The CDR3 nucleotides read TGCGCCAGCAGTAAGGATCGTCAGGGCTACACCTTC.

This clonotype has only a few counts. CDR3 sequence (DNA): TGTGCCAGCAGCCCGACAGGAACTAACTATGGCTACACCTTC. Amino acid sequence: CASSPTGTNYGYTF. The chain combines TRBV7-9 with TRBJ1-2; possibly TRBD1 for D (6 bases). Trimming took off 5 bases at V and 0 bases at J, with 10 bases between the two ends. Germline CDR1 and CDR2: SEHNR and FQNEAQ (reference sequence). The CDR3 length is 14 residues.

The V gene is TRBV30, the J gene TRBJ1-5; no definite D call. V lost 0 bases, J lost 3 bases, and 18 bases lay in between. Germline-derived CDR1 and CDR2 are GTSNPN and SVGIG (reference sequence). The CDR3 spans 17 residues. CDR3 region: CAWSVRGGGLANQPQHF. DNA of the CDR3: TGTGCCTGGAGTGTACGAGGTGGAGGCCTAGCCAATCAGCCCCAGCATTTT.

This clonotype is medium-sized by share. The chain joins TRBV15 to TRBJ2-7; TRBD2 might be the D (6 bases). The germline V gene has CDR1 LNHNV and CDR2 YYDKDF (reference sequence). This CDR3 comprises 15 residues. V was cut by 5 bases and J by 4 bases, with 18 bases left in between. This chain's CDR3 is CATSRGPAGRYEQYF. DNA of the CDR3: TGTGCCACCAGCCGAGGCCCAGCGGGCCGATACGAGCAGTACTTC.

V usage is TRBV12-3 or TRBV12-4 and J usage is TRBJ2-7; D perhaps matches TRBD2 (5 bases). This CDR3 is built from 15 residues. V was cut by 7 bases and J by 2 bases, with 18 bases left in between. The CDR3 DNA reads TGTGCCAGCACCCTCGGGGAACGGGTAGCCTACGAGCAGTACTTC. Translating it yields CASTLGERVAYEQYF.

The DNA of the CDR3 is TGTGCCAGCAGTTCCGAGACGGAGATATACAATGAGCAGTTCTTC. Its translation: CASSSETEIYNEQFF. The chain is built from TRBV28 and TRBJ2-1; D is ambiguous. This CDR3 has 15 amino acids. Germline lookup yields CDR1 MDHEN and CDR2 SYDVKM. Trimming stripped 4 bases from V and 4 bases from J, with 14 bases between.

This clonotype was detected many times. At one boundary the junction diverges from the germline segment, which might be a read error. The chain combines TRBV10-3 with TRBJ1-2; 8 bases agree with TRBD1. The CDR3 contains 15 residues. Germline values: CDR1 ENHRY, CDR2 SYGVKD. CDR3 nucleotides: TGTGCCATCAGTGAGGGACAGGGAGGGGAAGCCAAAGTCGCCTTC. Its protein is CAISEGQGGEAKVAF.

The chain has TRBV7-2 and TRBJ2-3; no reliable D call. V was trimmed by 4 bases and J by 3 bases, leaving 17 bases between them. The CDR3 loop spans 16 amino acids. Germline-derived CDR1 and CDR2 are SGHTA and FQGNSA. The CDR3 DNA follows: TGTGCCAGCAGCTCCCCCGCGACGGTACTGACAGATACGCAGTATTTT. Amino acid sequence: CASSSPATVLTDTQYF.

This clonotype has just a few counts. The chain links TRBV3-1 to TRBJ2-3; TRBD2 matches 12 bases. Germline CDR1 LGHDT, CDR2 YNNKEL (reference sequence). The CDR3 extends over 16 amino acids. Germline trimming cut 2 bases from V and 4 bases from J; bases unmatched to any gene: 4. Here the CDR3 reads CASSQLAGGPSDTQYF. DNA for the CDR3: TGTGCCAGCAGCCAACTAGCGGGAGGGCCCTCAGATACGCAGTATTTT.

This clonotype showed up just a few times. This sequence joins TRBV7-8 and TRBJ2-4; the D gene is possibly TRBD2 (7 bases). The CDR3 totals 17 residues. CDR1 and CDR2 (germline): SGHVS, FQNEAQ. The V end was cut by 1 base, the J end by 0 bases, with 13 bases between. DNA of the CDR3: TGTGCCAGCAGCTTAGAGGGGGGGGGTTTAGCCAAAAACATTCAGTACTTC. Translation: CASSLEGGGLAKNIQYF.

This chain links TRBV7-2 with TRBJ2-1, with D maybe TRBD1 (5 bases). V lost 2 bases and J 0 bases, leaving 17 bases between the germline ends. The CDR3 sequence is 18 residues long. From germline, CDR1 is SGHTA and CDR2 FQGNSA. In DNA, the CDR3 is TGTGCCAGCAGCTTATCATCCCGAGTAGGGGCCTCCTACAATGAGCAGTTCTTC. Amino acid sequence: CASSLSSRVGASYNEQFF.

The J gene is TRBJ2-7, the V gene TRBV20-1; D is unresolved. Germline V lookup: CDR1 DFQATT, CDR2 SNEGSKA (reference sequence). This CDR3 comprises 14 residues. Trimming removed 5 bases from V and 5 bases from J, with 19 bases in between. CDR3 nucleotide sequence: TGCAGTGCTTCTAATTTCTACCTCCCGAACGAGCAGTACTTC. Translated: CSASNFYLPNEQYF.